One sample yielded the 26 T cell receptor beta chains listed below, sequenced in a study of shared clonotypes between healthy human individuals (TCRdb year 2020). The method was the immunoSEQ multiplex PCR assay. This immuneACCESS table, as held by TCRdb, lists in-frame sequences with V and J called but not all clones. Of the missing ones, under half trace to an unresolved V gene in checked studies; the others have no known cause. The sample contains over a million clones, around 97% of them found a single time. About 1% of the sample is taken by the ten largest. The sequenced sample consisted of naive CD4+ T cells sorted from blood. This specimen's cell subset or site label, per the study, means: CD45RA+ positively selected. Receptors originate from a man aged 25-45 years in good health.

The genes are TRBV28 and TRBJ2-1, with a possible D match to TRBD2 (5 bases). This CDR3 is built from 15 residues. The V gene's germline CDR1 is MDHEN and CDR2 SYDVKM. The V end lost 7 bases, the J end lost 7 bases, and 20 bases lay between the germline ends. The CDR3 region is CASNTPWLARNEQFF. CDR3 DNA sequence: TGTGCCAGCAATACTCCCTGGCTAGCTCGGAATGAGCAGTTCTTC.

This sequence joins TRBV9 and TRBJ1-5; D unclear. CDR3 length: 15 residues. The germline gives CDR1 SGDLS, CDR2 YYNGEE. Trimming pared 0 bases from V and 5 bases from J, leaving 12 bases between. The CDR3 loop is CASSVDVSPDQPQHF. Written as DNA, the CDR3 is TGTGCCAGCAGCGTAGATGTCTCCCCAGATCAGCCCCAGCATTTT.

This clone showed up just a few times. The rearrangement links TRBV5-1 to TRBJ2-6; D is undetermined. The germline V gene has CDR1 SGHRS and CDR2 YFSETQ. Trimming took 0 bases from V and 2 from J, leaving 9 bases between them. The CDR3 loop spans 16 amino acids. The CDR3 loop reads CASSLAARTGANVLTF. CDR3 DNA: TGCGCCAGCAGCTTGGCAGCCAGGACTGGGGCCAACGTCCTGACTTTC.

As concerns this clone: The sample has other DNA sequences that encode this CDR3 too. The J gene is TRBJ2-7, the V gene TRBV2, with TRBD2 matching over 9 bases. This CDR3 spans 14 amino acids. Germline CDR1 reads SNHLY; CDR2 reads FYNNEI. The junction had 6 bases not matched to a gene; V was cut back by 6 bases and J by 3 bases. In DNA form, the CDR3 reads TGTGCCAGCAGGGGACTAGCCGGAGGCTACGAGCAGTACTTC. It encodes CASRGLAGGYEQYF.

The rearrangement links TRBV28 to TRBJ1-1; unclear D gene. Germline lookup yields CDR1 MDHEN and CDR2 SYDVKM. V gave up 2 bases and J gave up 5 bases, with 15 bases separating them. This CDR3 contains 15 residues. CDR3 DNA sequence: TGTGCCAGCAGTTTAGGAACCAGCGCGGTAACTGAAGCTTTCTTT. Translating gives CASSLGTSAVTEAFF. The complete variable domain, with remaining parts taken from reference TRBV28 and TRBJ1-1, reads DVKVTQSSRYLVKRTGEKVFLECVQDMDHENMFWYRQDPGLGLRLIYFSYDVKMKEKGDIPEGYSVSREKKERFSLILESASTNQTSMYLCASSLGTSAVTEAFFGQGTRLTVV.

This sequence joins TRBV10-3 and TRBJ1-4; 7 positions agree with TRBD1. The germline V gene encodes CDR1 ENHRY and CDR2 SYGVKD. J gave up 7 bases and V 2 bases, and 4 bases lay outside the gene matches. CDR3 length: 14 residues. CDR3 bases: TGTGCCATCAGTGAGCAGGGGGGTGGTGAAAAACTGTTTTTT. This sequence encodes CAISEQGGGEKLFF.

This chain joins TRBV19 and TRBJ2-1; tentatively, D is TRBD2 (6 bases). The CDR3 consists of 14 residues. V dropped 5 bases and J dropped 7 bases, with 15 bases sitting between them. Looked up from germline, CDR1 is LNHDA and CDR2 is SQIVND (reference sequence). The CDR3 coding sequence is TGTGCCAGTAGTCCCGGGAGAGGGAGAAATGAGCAGTTCTTC. This translates into CASSPGRGRNEQFF.

The rearrangement joins TRBV4-2 to TRBJ2-5; D not certain. The germline gives CDR1 LGHNA, CDR2 YNFKEQ. Trimming took 5 bases from V and 4 from J, leaving 11 bases between them. The CDR3 is made up of 13 amino acids. CDR3 nucleotides: TGTGCCAGCAGCACGCTGGAGCGAGAGACCCAGTACTTC. It translates to CASSTLERETQYF.

The rearrangement links TRBV6-4 to TRBJ2-5, with no clear D. The CDR3 has 13 residues. Germline V CDR1 and CDR2: MRHNA, SNTAGT. V was pared by 5 bases and J by 5 bases, with 12 bases between. This chain's CDR3 is CASSKSPRETQYF. In DNA form, the CDR3 reads TGTGCCAGCAGTAAGTCCCCCCGGGAGACCCAGTACTTC.

This clone has just one count. The rearrangement uses TRBV10-3 and TRBJ2-6; tentatively, D is TRBD1 (5 bases). V gave up 0 bases and J gave up 0 bases, with 12 bases separating them. CDR3 length equals 18 residues. Germline values: CDR1 ENHRY, CDR2 SYGVKD. The CDR3 bases are TGTGCCATCAGTGAGTCTCAGGGTGCCAGCTCTGGGGCCAACGTCCTGACTTTC. Residues: CAISESQGASSGANVLTF.

The J gene is TRBJ1-2, the V gene TRBV18; the D gene is possibly TRBD1 (5 bases). V lost 10 bases to trimming and J lost 2 bases, with 20 bases between them. Germline V gives CDR1 KGHSH, CDR2 LQKENI. CDR3 length: 15 amino acids. CDR3 residues: CATSPSGQMNYGYTF. The CDR3 nucleotides are TGTGCCACCTCTCCCTCCGGACAAATGAACTATGGCTACACCTTC.

For this clone: Within the sample, other DNA sequences also encode this same CDR3. V is TRBV5-1 and J is TRBJ2-1; D is uncertain. Germline V gene sequence: CDR1 SGHRS, CDR2 YFSETQ. V was shortened by 0 bases and J by 2 bases, with 6 bases between the two germline ends. This CDR3 is 14 amino acids long. CDR3 DNA sequence: TGCGCCAGCAGCTTGGGCCAGACCTACAATGAGCAGTTCTTC. Translation gives CASSLGQTYNEQFF.

J is TRBJ2-2 and V is TRBV14; D remains ambiguous. V lost 4 bases and J lost 8, with 23 bases in between. This CDR3 has 17 residues. CDR1 SGHDN and CDR2 FVKESK come from the germline V gene. The CDR3 region has the DNA TGTGCCAGCAGCCGGGTAGTGATGCCTTACGATATGGGGGAGCTGTTTTTT. It specifies CASSRVVMPYDMGELFF. The full variable domain, completed using reference TRBV14 and TRBJ2-2, is EAGVTQFPSHSVIEKGQTVTLRCDPISGHDNLYWYRRVMGKEIKFLLHFVKESKQDESGMPNNRFLAERTGGTYSTLKVQPAELEDSGVYFCASSRVVMPYDMGELFFGEGSRLTVL.

The chain has TRBV9 and TRBJ2-3, with 13 bases matching TRBD2. V lost 4 bases and J lost 4; bases outside the gene matches: 3. There are 15 residues in the CDR3. Germline CDR1 SGDLS, CDR2 YYNGEE. The CDR3 DNA reads TGTGCCAGCAGCACTAGCGGGAGGGCCCCAGATACGCAGTATTTT. It encodes CASSTSGRAPDTQYF.

The V and J genes are TRBV7-2 and TRBJ2-6; tentatively, D is TRBD2 (5 bases). This CDR3 spans 17 amino acids. Germline CDR1 SGHTA, CDR2 FQGNSA. The ends were cut back, 5 bases at V and 0 bases at J, with 14 bases in the middle. For the CDR3, the DNA is TGTGCCAGCAGCCCATGGACTTCTGGCTCTGGGGCCAACGTCCTGACTTTC. Its protein is CASSPWTSGSGANVLTF.

The V call is TRBV18, the J call TRBJ2-1; 9 bases are shared with TRBD1. Germline CDR1 and CDR2: KGHSH and LQKENI. The ends lost 6 bases at V and 2 bases at J; junction bases unmatched: 5. The CDR3 sequence is 15 residues long. Here the CDR3 DNA reads TGTGCCAGCTCGCCCCGGGACAGGGCCTACAATGAGCAGTTCTTC. It yields the protein CASSPRDRAYNEQFF.

The gene calls are TRBV27 and TRBJ2-3; tentative D call: TRBD1 (6 bases). From germline, CDR1 is MNHEY and CDR2 SMNVEV (reference sequence). The CDR3 totals 15 residues. V was trimmed by 3 bases and J by 0 bases, leaving 10 bases between them. Here the CDR3 reads CASSFGQISTDTQYF. DNA for the CDR3: TGTGCCAGCAGTTTCGGACAGATTAGCACAGATACGCAGTATTTT.

CDR3 bases: TGCGCCAGCAGCCCCCGCCTAGCGGGAGGAATGAATGAGCAGTTCTTC. It codes for CASSPRLAGGMNEQFF. The chain uses TRBV5-1 and TRBJ2-1; 11 nucleotides line up with TRBD2. The ends lost 4 bases at V and 7 bases at J; junction bases unmatched: 10. The CDR3 covers 16 residues. The germline V gene has CDR1 SGHRS and CDR2 YFSETQ.

The chain recombines TRBV28 with TRBJ1-2, with 12 bases identical to TRBD1. Germline CDR1 and CDR2: MDHEN and SYDVKM. CDR3 length: 17 residues. After removal of 6 bases from V and 5 bases from J, the junction contained 13 bases not matched to a gene. CDR3 loop: CASSRASGTGGRYGYTF. CDR3 coding DNA: TGTGCCAGCAGCCGCGCCTCCGGGACAGGGGGCAGGTATGGCTACACCTTC.

The chain has TRBV4-1 and TRBJ2-3; no definite D call. CDR3 length equals 15 residues. Germline V CDR1 and CDR2: MGHRA, YSYEKL. With 0 bases removed from V and 4 bases from J, the gap between germline ends came to 11 bases. The DNA for the CDR3 is TGCGCCAGCAGCCAAGATCCCCCTGGCCCAGATACGCAGTATTTT. Its protein is CASSQDPPGPDTQYF.

The V call is TRBV7-6, the J call TRBJ2-7; D may be TRBD1 or TRBD2 (5 bases each). The CDR3 runs 19 residues. Germline CDR1 SGHVS, CDR2 FNYEAQ. V was pared by 6 bases and J by 0 bases, with 27 bases between. The CDR3 is CASSSLGDPKISLSYEQYF. The CDR3 region has the DNA TGTGCCAGCAGTTCCCTTGGGGACCCAAAAATCTCTCTCTCCTACGAGCAGTACTTC.

The genes are TRBV5-1 and TRBJ1-1, with TRBD1 identical over 9 bases. CDR3 size: 15 residues. Germline CDR1 is SGHRS and CDR2 is YFSETQ. V lost 4 bases and J lost 6; bases outside the gene matches: 10. This CDR3 is CASSPQQGAIPEAFF. In DNA, the CDR3 is TGCGCCAGCAGCCCTCAACAGGGGGCGATCCCTGAAGCTTTCTTT.

This chain links TRBV10-2 with TRBJ1-3; possible D gene TRBD1, 5 bases. Trimming took 6 bases from V and 3 from J, leaving 15 bases between them. Germline values: CDR1 WSHSY, CDR2 SAAADI. CDR3 length: 15 amino acids. The CDR3 spells CASSVWDRGGNTIYF. CDR3 sequence (DNA): TGCGCCAGCAGCGTCTGGGACCGAGGTGGAAACACCATATATTTT.

The J gene is TRBJ1-5, the V gene TRBV29-1; D may be TRBD1 (6 bases). V gave up 7 bases and J gave up 4 bases, with 23 bases separating them. The CDR3 runs to 16 residues. The germline V gene encodes CDR1 SQVTM and CDR2 ANQGSEA. CDR3 loop: CSANRPKERGNQPQHF. CDR3 DNA sequence: TGCAGCGCGAACCGGCCAAAAGAGAGGGGGAATCAGCCCCAGCATTTT.

This chain links TRBV11-3 with TRBJ2-3; D gene uncertain. The germline gives CDR1 SGHNT, CDR2 YENEEA. The CDR3 is 16 amino acids. The V end lost 5 bases, the J end lost 2 bases, and 17 bases lay between the germline ends. CDR3 protein: CASSLVGRKITDTQYF. In nucleotides, the CDR3 is TGTGCCAGCAGCCTAGTTGGACGGAAAATCACAGATACGCAGTATTTT. The full variable domain, in which reference TRBV11-3 and TRBJ2-3 provide the parts outside the CDR3, is EAGVVQSPRYKIIEKKQPVAFWCNPISGHNTLYWYLQNLGQGPELLIRYENEEAVDDSQLPKDRFSAERLKGVDSTLKIQPAELGDSAVYLCASSLVGRKITDTQYFGPGTRLTVL.

The chain is built from TRBV9 and TRBJ2-1; 13 bases are shared with TRBD2. The CDR3 contains 17 residues. Germline CDR1 is SGDLS and CDR2 is YYNGEE. J gave up 4 bases and V 0 bases, and 4 bases lay outside the gene matches. The CDR3 loop is CASSVALAGGGYNEQFF. For the CDR3, the DNA is TGTGCCAGCAGCGTAGCACTAGCGGGAGGGGGGTACAATGAGCAGTTCTTC.